A selection of T cell receptor beta chains follows, all from one sample in a study of metastatic and nonmetastatic thyroid tumors. TCRdb redid the clone calls on the PCR reads using MiXCR. The sample carries about 21,000 clones, 11% recorded once. Sequencing was performed on blood. Source of these receptors: a female donor with papillary thyroid cancer or a benign thyroid nodule (not recorded which). Some clones in this sample may be carry-over from other donors' samples. CDR3s include the opening cysteine and the closing phenylalanine or tryptophan. The order of the fields is J gene, clone size, D gene, V gene, CDR3 DNA, CDR3 protein. D genes are given only for firm matches. Only part of the rows carry a size: once, few, many, or a class if the clone is expanded.

J gene: TRBJ2-2; clone size: NA; D gene: NA; V gene: TRBV24-1; CDR3 DNA: TGTGCCACCAGTGCCGCAAGGGGAGTCGGGGAGCTGTTTTTT; CDR3 protein: CATSAARGVGELFF
J gene: TRBJ2-7; clone size: few; D gene: NA; V gene: TRBV6-1; CDR3 DNA: TGTGCCAGCAGGAAGCAACCCTACGAGCAGTACTTC; CDR3 protein: CASRKQPYEQYF
J gene: TRBJ2-1; clone size: medium-sized; D gene: TRBD2; V gene: TRBV6-2/TRBV6-3; CDR3 DNA: TGTGCCAGTAGCGGGTCCTGGGATGAGCAGTTCTTC; CDR3 protein: CASSGSWDEQFF
J gene: TRBJ2-6; clone size: many; D gene: NA; V gene: TRBV28; CDR3 DNA: TGTGCCAGCAGACCTATTCAGGGGCGGCCCTCTGGGGCCAACGTCCTGACTTTC; CDR3 protein: CASRPIQGRPSGANVLTF
J gene: TRBJ2-3; clone size: many; D gene: TRBD2; V gene: TRBV11-2; CDR3 DNA: TGTGCCAGCAGCCATGGACTAGCGGGACCTGGGGATACGCAGTATTTT; CDR3 protein: CASSHGLAGPGDTQYF
J gene: TRBJ1-5; clone size: many; D gene: NA; V gene: TRBV6-1; CDR3 DNA: TGTGCCAGCCAAGGTGGACCCATTCAGCCCCAGCATTTT; CDR3 protein: CASQGGPIQPQHF
J gene: TRBJ1-1; clone size: many; D gene: NA; V gene: TRBV7-8; CDR3 DNA: TGTGCCAGCAGCTTCGGGGTACTTAATGAAGCTTTCTTT; CDR3 protein: CASSFGVLNEAFF
J gene: TRBJ1-3; clone size: many; D gene: NA; V gene: TRBV5-6; CDR3 DNA: TGTGCCAGCAGCTTGCCGGCAGCTGGAAACACCATATATTTT; CDR3 protein: CASSLPAAGNTIYF
J gene: TRBJ2-7; clone size: NA; D gene: NA; V gene: TRBV15; CDR3 DNA: TGTGCCACCAGCAGAGGGGGGTCGAACGAGCAGTACTTC; CDR3 protein: CATSRGGSNEQYF
J gene: TRBJ2-3; clone size: many; D gene: NA; V gene: TRBV7-6; CDR3 DNA: TGTGCCAGCAGCCAAACTAGCTCCGGAGATACGCAGTATTTT; CDR3 protein: CASSQTSSGDTQYF
J gene: TRBJ2-7; clone size: many; D gene: TRBD2; V gene: TRBV11-1; CDR3 DNA: TGTGCCAGCAGCTCAGACCAGCCTCGGGGGGTTCCCTTGGAGCAGTACTTC; CDR3 protein: CASSSDQPRGVPLEQYF
J gene: TRBJ1-5; clone size: many; D gene: NA; V gene: TRBV20-1; CDR3 DNA: TGCAGTGCTATCAAGGGCAGTTATAGCAATCAGCCCCAGCATTTT; CDR3 protein: CSAIKGSYSNQPQHF
J gene: TRBJ1-5; clone size: many; D gene: TRBD1; V gene: TRBV28; CDR3 DNA: TGTGCCAGCAGCCCAACAGGGGGGAGCAATCAGCCCCAGCATTTT; CDR3 protein: CASSPTGGSNQPQHF
J gene: TRBJ2-2; clone size: medium-sized; D gene: TRBD2; V gene: TRBV6-2/TRBV6-3; CDR3 DNA: TGTGCCAGCAGTTACGATTGGACTAGCGGCCAACACACCGGGGAGCTGTTTTTT; CDR3 protein: CASSYDWTSGQHTGELFF
J gene: TRBJ2-7; clone size: many; D gene: NA; V gene: TRBV18; CDR3 DNA: TGTGCCAGCTCACCACGACTTGATTCCTACGAGCAGTACTTC; CDR3 protein: CASSPRLDSYEQYF
J gene: TRBJ2-7; clone size: few; D gene: TRBD2; V gene: TRBV7-9; CDR3 DNA: TGTGCCAGCAGCAATGGTAGCGGGCACTACGAGCAGTACTTC; CDR3 protein: CASSNGSGHYEQYF